The rows below give T cell receptor beta chains drawn from one sample of a study of blood T cell repertoires in COVID-19. Generated by immunoSEQ multiplex PCR, the TCRdb table keeps only in-frame clones and is missing some. This table holds over 200,000 clones, around four fifths found once. The sample was peripheral blood. The receptor set was obtained from a man at least 80 years old with acute or convalescent COVID-19. Both conserved end residues are part of each CDR3. The D gene is left open where the match is weak.

j_call: TRBJ2-2; d_call: TRBD2; v_call: TRBV24-1; cdr3_nt: TGTGCCACCAGTGACCCGAGCGGGGGGAACACCGGGGAGCTGTTTTTT; cdr3_aa: CATSDPSGGNTGELFF
j_call: TRBJ2-7; d_call: TRBD1; v_call: TRBV18; cdr3_nt: TGTGCCAGCTCACCTCCAGGGGGCCTACCCTACGAGCAGTACTTC; cdr3_aa: CASSPPGGLPYEQYF
j_call: TRBJ1-1; d_call: .; v_call: TRBV3-1/TRBV3-2; cdr3_nt: TGTGCCAGCAGCCAAGATGCCGGAGTGAACACTGAAGCTTTCTTT; cdr3_aa: CASSQDAGVNTEAFF
j_call: TRBJ1-4; d_call: TRBD1; v_call: TRBV5-1; cdr3_nt: TGCGCCAGCAGCCTATCCGGGACAGGGGGCGCAACTGAAAAACTGTTTTTT; cdr3_aa: CASSLSGTGGATEKLFF
j_call: TRBJ2-5; d_call: TRBD2; v_call: TRBV27; cdr3_nt: TGTGCCAGCGCCGGACTAGCGGGGGGGTACCAAGAGACCCAGTACTTC; cdr3_aa: CASAGLAGGYQETQYF
j_call: TRBJ2-7; d_call: .; v_call: TRBV7-2; cdr3_nt: TGTGCCAGCAGCCCGGGACACCAGACCTACGAGCAGTACTTC; cdr3_aa: CASSPGHQTYEQYF
j_call: TRBJ1-2; d_call: .; v_call: TRBV28; cdr3_nt: TGTGCCAGCGGGAGGTGGGATAGGGATGGCTACACCTTC; cdr3_aa: CASGRWDRDGYTF
j_call: TRBJ2-3; d_call: .; v_call: TRBV1; cdr3_nt: TGCACCAGCAGCCAAGCTCGCGGGAGGAGGGGCACAGATACGCAGTATTTT; cdr3_aa: CTSSQARGRRGTDTQYF
j_call: TRBJ2-3; d_call: TRBD2; v_call: TRBV29-1; cdr3_nt: TGCAGCGTTTCCCCCACGGGAGGGACAGATACGCAGTATTTT; cdr3_aa: CSVSPTGGTDTQYF
j_call: TRBJ2-1; d_call: TRBD2; v_call: TRBV5-1; cdr3_nt: TGCGCCAGCAGCTCGCTAGCGGGGGACTACAATGAGCAGTTCTTC; cdr3_aa: CASSSLAGDYNEQFF
j_call: TRBJ2-7; d_call: .; v_call: TRBV28; cdr3_nt: TGTGCCAGCAGCCCTGGGGCCCCAAAACGCTACGAGCAGTACTTC; cdr3_aa: CASSPGAPKRYEQYF
j_call: TRBJ2-7; d_call: TRBD2; v_call: TRBV27; cdr3_nt: TGTGCCAGCAGTTTATCCCATCCGGGGCTAGCGGGATCCTACGAGCAGTACTTC; cdr3_aa: CASSLSHPGLAGSYEQYF
j_call: TRBJ1-3; d_call: .; v_call: TRBV7-9; cdr3_nt: TGTGCCAGCAGTCGCGACAGAGGAGTCTCTGGAAACACCATATATTTT; cdr3_aa: CASSRDRGVSGNTIYF
j_call: TRBJ2-5; d_call: .; v_call: TRBV7-9; cdr3_nt: TGTGCCAGCAGACAGGGCGATGAGGGACCTGAGACCCAGTACTTC; cdr3_aa: CASRQGDEGPETQYF